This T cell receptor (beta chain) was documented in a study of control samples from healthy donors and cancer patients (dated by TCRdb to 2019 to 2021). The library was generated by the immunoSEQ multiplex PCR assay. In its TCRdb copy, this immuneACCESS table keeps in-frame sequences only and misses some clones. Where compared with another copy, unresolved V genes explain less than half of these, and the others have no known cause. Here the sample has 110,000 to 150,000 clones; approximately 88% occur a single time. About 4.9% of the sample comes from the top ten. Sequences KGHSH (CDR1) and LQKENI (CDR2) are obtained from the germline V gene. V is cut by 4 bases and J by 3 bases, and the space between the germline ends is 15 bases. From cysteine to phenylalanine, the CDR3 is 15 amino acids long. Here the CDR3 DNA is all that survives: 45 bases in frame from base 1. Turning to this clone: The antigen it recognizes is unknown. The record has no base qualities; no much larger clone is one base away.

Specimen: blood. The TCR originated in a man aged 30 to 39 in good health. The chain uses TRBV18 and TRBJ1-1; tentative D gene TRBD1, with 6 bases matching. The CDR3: CASSRQRGVDTEAFF. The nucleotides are TGTGCCAGCTCACGACAGAGGGGGGTGGACACTGAAGCTTTCTTT.